Below are 24 T cell receptor beta chains sequenced from a single sample in a study of CD8 T cells in Susac syndrome. The authors reverse transcribed roughly 0.5 to 1 ug RNA with random hexamers. MiXCR, applied by TCRdb to the immunoSEQ multiplex PCR reads, yields one record per CDR3 protein. Among about 190,000 distinct CDR3 sequences listed, roughly 95% were seen once. Specimen: CD4+ T cells from PBMCs. Receptor source: a human donor in good health.

The chain recombines TRBV3-1 with TRBJ2-5; D is perhaps TRBD2 (5 bases). The V and J ends lost 4 bases and 4 bases respectively, with 16 bases between them. The CDR3 totals 15 residues. Germline CDR1 is LGHDT and CDR2 is YNNKEL (reference sequence). The CDR3 loop reads CASSPRGEMGETQYF. The CDR3 coding sequence is TGTGCCAGCAGCCCCCGTGGGGAGATGGGAGAGACCCAGTACTTC.

The V call is TRBV10-3, the J call TRBJ2-7, with D unclear. The V gene's germline CDR1 is ENHRY and CDR2 SYGVKD. V gave up 5 bases and J gave up 6 bases, with 17 bases separating them. The CDR3 runs 14 residues. CDR3 DNA: TGTGCCATCAGTCTGACGGGTGGGTTTGTCGAGCAGTACGTC. As protein: CAISLTGGFVEQYV.

The J gene is TRBJ2-1, the V gene TRBV4-3, with 10 bases fitting TRBD1. Germline CDR1 reads LGHNA; CDR2 reads YSLEER. The length of the CDR3 is 16 residues. Trimming removed 4 bases from V and 4 bases from J; junction bases left unmatched: 7. The CDR3 is CASSPQGQGPYNEQFF. For the CDR3, the DNA is TGCGCCAGCAGCCCGCAGGGACAGGGGCCGTACAATGAGCAGTTCTTC.

To note about this clonotype: Here the CDR3 omits its conserved ending phenylalanine or tryptophan, so a read error is the likely source. The chain employs TRBV19 and TRBJ2-7; D is possibly TRBD2 (5 bases). V gave up 6 bases and J gave up 5 bases, with 8 bases separating them. Germline V gives CDR1 LNHDA, CDR2 SQIVND (reference sequence). The CDR3 is made up of 11 amino acids. This CDR3 reads CASRRADEQYS. CDR3 coding DNA: TGTGCCAGTAGGCGGGCGGACGAGCAGTACTCC.

The chain links TRBV3-1 to TRBJ2-5; 7 bases line up with TRBD2. This CDR3 comprises 16 residues. CDR1 is LGHDT, CDR2 YNNKEL, per germline (reference sequence). V trimming: 0 bases; J trimming: 1 base; junction bases outside the gene matches: 5. In nucleotides, the CDR3 is TGTGCCAGCAGCCAAGATTGGGCTAGCGGCCAAGAGACCCAGTACTTC. Its protein is CASSQDWASGQETQYF.

This clonotype was seen once. The rearrangement uses TRBV2 and TRBJ1-1; D remains ambiguous. Germline assignment: CDR1 SNHLY and CDR2 FYNNEI. The CDR3 is 13 amino acids. The germline V and J ends were trimmed by 2 bases and 0 bases, with 4 bases remaining between them. The CDR3 protein is CASSERVNTEAFF. The CDR3 DNA reads TGTGCCAGCAGTGAACGGGTGAACACTGAAGCTTTCTTT.

The gene calls are TRBV11-2 and TRBJ1-1, with unresolved D. Germline V gives CDR1 SGHAT, CDR2 FQNNGV. With 3 bases removed from V and 7 bases from J, the gap between germline ends came to 6 bases. The CDR3 spans 11 residues. CDR3: CASSLGFEAFF. CDR3 nucleotides: TGTGCCAGCAGCTTGGGATTTGAAGCTTTCTTT.

The chain couples TRBV9 to TRBJ2-1; tentative D call: TRBD2 (5 bases). The germline CDR1 and CDR2 sequences are SGDLS and YYNGEE. V was pared by 0 bases and J by 9 bases, with 10 bases between. This CDR3 spans 13 amino acids. As DNA, the CDR3 is TGTGCCAGCAGCGTAGACCTAGCCAGTGAGCAGTTCTTC. It is translated as CASSVDLASEQFF.

This chain joins TRBV9 and TRBJ1-3; D is uncertain. Germline CDR1 SGDLS, CDR2 YYNGEE. V dropped 0 bases and J dropped 0 bases, with 10 bases sitting between them. The CDR3 loop spans 16 amino acids. The CDR3 nucleotides are TGTGCCAGCAGCGTAGCCCAACCACCCTCTGGAAACACCATATATTTT. It encodes CASSVAQPPSGNTIYF.

As for this clonotype: Relative to the germline gene, one junction end is altered; a read error may explain this. The chain has TRBV9 and TRBJ2-5; TRBD2 agrees at 8 bases. Looked up from germline, CDR1 is SGDLS and CDR2 is YYNGEE. The CDR3 loop spans 15 amino acids. Written as DNA, the CDR3 is TGTGCCAGCAGCGCGCTCGATAGCGGGGAGGTCGGGTACCACTTC. It is translated as CASSALDSGEVGYHF. Supplemented by reference TRBV9 and TRBJ2-5, the full variable domain reads DSGVTQTPKHLITATGQRVTLRCSPRSGDLSVYWYQQSLDQGLQFLIQYYNGEERAKGNILERFSAQQFPDLHSELNLSSLELGDSALYFCASSALDSGEVGYHFGPGTRLLVL.

The CDR3 protein is CASSPAGLTYQPQHF. CDR3 coding DNA: TGTGCCAGCAGCCCAGCAGGGTTGACTTATCAGCCCCAGCATTTT. The V and J genes are TRBV3-1 and TRBJ1-5, with D maybe TRBD1 (5 bases). The V end was cut by 4 bases, the J end by 5 bases, with 15 bases between. CDR1 is LGHDT, CDR2 YNNKEL, per germline (reference sequence). The CDR3 totals 15 residues.

The J gene is TRBJ2-7, the V gene TRBV3-1; D is unclear. The CDR3 runs to 14 residues. With 0 bases removed from V and 4 bases from J, the gap between germline ends came to 10 bases. The germline V gene has CDR1 LGHDT and CDR2 YNNKEL (reference sequence). Written as DNA, the CDR3 is TGTGCCAGCAGCCAAGAATTAAATCAGTACGAGCAGTACTTC. Translating gives CASSQELNQYEQYF.

The chain recombines TRBV30 with TRBJ2-1; 13 bases map to TRBD2. Germline V gene lookup returns CDR1 GTSNPN and CDR2 SVGIG (reference sequence). CDR3 size: 15 residues. Germline trimming cut 0 bases from V and 7 bases from J; bases unmatched to any gene: 3. The CDR3 sequence: CAWSVLAGGENEQFF. As DNA, the CDR3 is TGTGCCTGGAGTGTACTAGCGGGAGGGGAGAATGAGCAGTTCTTC.

This chain joins TRBV20-1 and TRBJ2-7; TRBD2 aligns across 13 bases. V was pared by 5 bases and J by 4 bases, with 8 bases of the junction left unmatched. The germline gives CDR1 DFQATT, CDR2 SNEGSKA (reference sequence). CDR3 length equals 15 residues. The CDR3 nucleotides read TGCAGTGCTTATCGGACTAGCGGGAGTCAGTACGAGCAGTACGTC. Its protein product is CSAYRTSGSQYEQYV.

The CDR3 protein is CASSQESGVTYEQYF. CDR3 coding DNA: TGTGCCAGCAGCCAAGAAAGTGGCGTGACCTACGAGCAGTACTTC. The chain has TRBV3-1 and TRBJ2-7; no clear D gene. Trimming pared 0 bases from V and 2 bases from J, leaving 11 bases between. Germline V gene data show CDR1 as LGHDT and CDR2 as YNNKEL (reference sequence). This CDR3 spans 15 amino acids.

The chain joins TRBV14 to TRBJ2-7; D is perhaps TRBD2 (5 bases). V shed 2 bases and J shed 2 bases, with 13 bases lying between them. The CDR3 totals 15 residues. Germline V gene lookup returns CDR1 SGHDN and CDR2 FVKESK. As DNA, the CDR3 is TGTGCCAGCAGCCAAATTACGAGGGCCCCCTACGAGCAGTACTTC. It is translated as CASSQITRAPYEQYF. The full variable domain, with the rest looked up from reference TRBV14 and TRBJ2-7, is EAGVTQFPSHSVIEKGQTVTLRCDPISGHDNLYWYRRVMGKEIKFLLHFVKESKQDESGMPNNRFLAERTGGTYSTLKVQPAELEDSGVYFCASSQITRAPYEQYFGPGTRLTVT.

The chain has TRBV29-1 and TRBJ2-1; TRBD2 is a possible D gene (7 bases). Germline V gives CDR1 SQVTM, CDR2 ANQGSEA. The ends were cut back, 4 bases at V and 3 bases at J, with 10 bases in the middle. The CDR3 has 13 amino acids. The CDR3 sequence is CSVVRGGYNEQFF. The CDR3, as DNA: TGCAGCGTTGTAAGGGGGGGCTACAATGAGCAGTTCTTC.

The J gene is TRBJ1-5, the V gene TRBV20-1; D unclear. V dropped 6 bases and J dropped 0 bases, with 9 bases sitting between them. Germline V CDR1 and CDR2: DFQATT, SNEGSKA (reference sequence). The CDR3 extends over 13 amino acids. The CDR3 bases are TGCAGTGCCGGCGGCTATAGCAATCAGCCCCAGCATTTT. It specifies CSAGGYSNQPQHF.

The chain recombines TRBV9 with TRBJ2-1, with TRBD1 matching over 7 bases. The CDR3 has 13 amino acids. Germline CDR1 reads SGDLS; CDR2 reads YYNGEE. The junction had 11 bases not matched to a gene; V was cut back by 5 bases and J by 12 bases. In DNA form, the CDR3 reads TGTGCCAGCAGTGAGGCAGGGGGAGAGGGGCAGTTCTTC. This sequence encodes CASSEAGGEGQFF.

The chain joins TRBV29-1 to TRBJ2-3, with D tentatively TRBD1 or TRBD2 (5 bases each). Germline V gene lookup returns CDR1 SQVTM and CDR2 ANQGSEA. Trimming took 4 bases from V and 2 from J, leaving 10 bases between them. This CDR3 comprises 13 residues. Here the CDR3 DNA reads TGCAGCGTTGCGGGGACGGACACAGATACGCAGTATTTT. It specifies CSVAGTDTDTQYF.

This sequence joins TRBV30 and TRBJ2-1; the D is unclear. Trimming stripped 7 bases from V and 7 bases from J, with 17 bases between. CDR3 length: 13 amino acids. From germline, CDR1 is GTSNPN and CDR2 SVGIG (reference sequence). The CDR3 region has the DNA TGTGCCTCCACCCTACGGTCGGAGAATGAGCAGTTCTTC. Residues: CASTLRSENEQFF.

The chain is built from TRBV7-2 and TRBJ2-3; 7 bases match TRBD2. With 6 bases clipped from V and 2 bases from J, the junction kept 5 bases outside the gene matches. In germline, CDR1 is SGHTA, CDR2 FQGNSA. CDR3 size: 14 residues. The CDR3 nucleotides are TGTGCCAGCAGGTCTAGCGGAGCCACAGATACGCAGTATTTT. Protein sequence: CASRSSGATDTQYF.

V gene TRBV29-1 combines with J gene TRBJ2-3; the D gene is possibly TRBD2 (5 bases). The CDR3 extends over 14 amino acids. The V end lost 3 bases, the J end lost 4 bases, and 14 bases lay between the germline ends. The germline V gene encodes CDR1 SQVTM and CDR2 ANQGSEA. CDR3 residues: CSVDSSEGPDTQYF. The DNA of the CDR3 is TGCAGCGTTGATTCCAGCGAGGGTCCAGATACGCAGTATTTT.

The chain uses TRBV20-1 and TRBJ1-5; 10 bases fit TRBD1. Germline values: CDR1 DFQATT, CDR2 SNEGSKA (reference sequence). CDR3 size: 14 residues. J was trimmed by 5 bases and V by 6 bases; bases with no gene match: 7. The chain's CDR3 is CSANRDRGYQPQHF. CDR3 coding DNA: TGCAGTGCAAACCGGGACAGGGGTTATCAGCCCCAGCATTTT.